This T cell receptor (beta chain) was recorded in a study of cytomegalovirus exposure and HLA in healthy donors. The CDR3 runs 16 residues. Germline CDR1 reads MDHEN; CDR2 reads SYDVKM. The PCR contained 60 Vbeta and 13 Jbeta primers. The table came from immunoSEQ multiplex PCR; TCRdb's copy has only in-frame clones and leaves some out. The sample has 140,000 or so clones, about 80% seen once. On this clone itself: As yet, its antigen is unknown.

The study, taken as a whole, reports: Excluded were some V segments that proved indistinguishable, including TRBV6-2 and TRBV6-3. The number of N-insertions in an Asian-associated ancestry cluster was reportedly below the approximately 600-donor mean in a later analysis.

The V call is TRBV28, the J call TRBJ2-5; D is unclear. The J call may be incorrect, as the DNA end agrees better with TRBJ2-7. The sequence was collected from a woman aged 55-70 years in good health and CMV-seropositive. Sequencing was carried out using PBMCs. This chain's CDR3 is CASTPEQAPARYEQYF. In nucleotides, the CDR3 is TGTGCCAGCACCCCCGAGCAGGCTCCGGCTCGATACGAGCAGTACTTC.